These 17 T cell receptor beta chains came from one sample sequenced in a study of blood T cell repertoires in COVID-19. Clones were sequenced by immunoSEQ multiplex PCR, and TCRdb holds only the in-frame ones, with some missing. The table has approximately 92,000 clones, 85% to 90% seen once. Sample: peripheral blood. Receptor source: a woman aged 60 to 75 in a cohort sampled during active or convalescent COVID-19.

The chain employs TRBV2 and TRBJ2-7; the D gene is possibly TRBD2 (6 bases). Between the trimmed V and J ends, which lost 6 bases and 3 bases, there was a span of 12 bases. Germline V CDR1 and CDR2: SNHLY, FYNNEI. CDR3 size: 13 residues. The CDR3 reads CASSRDGGYEQYF. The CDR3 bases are TGTGCCAGCAGCCGGGACGGGGGCTACGAGCAGTACTTC. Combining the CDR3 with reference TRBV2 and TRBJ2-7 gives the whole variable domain EPEVTQTPSHQVTQMGQEVILRCVPISNHLYFYWYRQILGQKVEFLVSFYNNEISEKSEIFDDQFSVERPDGSNFTLKIRSTKLEDSAMYFCASSRDGGYEQYFGPGTRLTVT.

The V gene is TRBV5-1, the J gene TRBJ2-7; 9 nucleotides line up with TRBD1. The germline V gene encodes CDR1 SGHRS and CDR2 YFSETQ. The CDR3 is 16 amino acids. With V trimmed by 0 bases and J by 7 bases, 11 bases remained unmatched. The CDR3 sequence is CASSLARGTGYQEQYF. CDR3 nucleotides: TGCGCCAGCAGCTTGGCCAGGGGGACAGGGTACCAAGAGCAGTACTTC.

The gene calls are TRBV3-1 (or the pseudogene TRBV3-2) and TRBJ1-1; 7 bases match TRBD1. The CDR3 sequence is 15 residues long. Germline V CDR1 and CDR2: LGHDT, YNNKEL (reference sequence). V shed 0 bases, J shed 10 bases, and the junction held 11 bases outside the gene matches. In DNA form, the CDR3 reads TGTGCCAGCAGCCAAGATGTCACGCAGGGGGATGGAGCTTTCTTT. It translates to CASSQDVTQGDGAFF.

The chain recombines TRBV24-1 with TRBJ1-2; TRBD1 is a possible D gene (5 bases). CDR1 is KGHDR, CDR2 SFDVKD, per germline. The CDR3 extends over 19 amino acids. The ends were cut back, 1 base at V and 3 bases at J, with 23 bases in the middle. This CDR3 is CATSDFFLPGQRPHYGYTF. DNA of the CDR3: TGTGCCACCAGTGATTTCTTCCTTCCAGGGCAAAGGCCCCACTATGGCTACACCTTC.

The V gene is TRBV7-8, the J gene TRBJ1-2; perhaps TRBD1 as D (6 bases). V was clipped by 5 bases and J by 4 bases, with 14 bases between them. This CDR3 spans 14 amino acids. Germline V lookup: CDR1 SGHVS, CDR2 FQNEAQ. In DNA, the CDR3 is TGTGCCAGCAGCCTCGTGACAGGATCCTATGGCTACACCTTC. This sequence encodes CASSLVTGSYGYTF. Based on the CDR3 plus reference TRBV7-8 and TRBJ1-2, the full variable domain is GAGVSQSPRYKVAKRGQDVALRCDPISGHVSLFWYQQALGQGPEFLTYFQNEAQLDKSGLPSDRFFAERPEGSVSTLKIQRTQQEDSAVYLCASSLVTGSYGYTFGSGTRLTVV.

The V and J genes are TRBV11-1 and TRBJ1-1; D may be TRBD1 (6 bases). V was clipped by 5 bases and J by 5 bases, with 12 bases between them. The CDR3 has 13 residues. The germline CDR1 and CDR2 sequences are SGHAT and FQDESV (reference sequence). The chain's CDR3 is CASSPSGDTEAFF. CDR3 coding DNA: TGTGCCAGCAGCCCATCAGGGGATACTGAAGCTTTCTTT.

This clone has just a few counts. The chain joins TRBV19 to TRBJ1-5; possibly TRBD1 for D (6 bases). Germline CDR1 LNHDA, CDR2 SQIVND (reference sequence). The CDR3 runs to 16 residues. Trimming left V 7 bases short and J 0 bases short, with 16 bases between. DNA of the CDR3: TGTGCCAGTAAGGGGGACGGGCAGTATAGCAATCAGCCCCAGCATTTT. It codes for CASKGDGQYSNQPQHF.

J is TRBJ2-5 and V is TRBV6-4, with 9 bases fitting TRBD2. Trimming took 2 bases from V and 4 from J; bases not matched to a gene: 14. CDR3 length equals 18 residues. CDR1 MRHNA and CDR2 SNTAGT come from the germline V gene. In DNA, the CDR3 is TGTGCCAGCAGTGACCCCAGGAGCGGGAGGTCTCACGGAGAGACCCAGTACTTC. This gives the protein CASSDPRSGRSHGETQYF.

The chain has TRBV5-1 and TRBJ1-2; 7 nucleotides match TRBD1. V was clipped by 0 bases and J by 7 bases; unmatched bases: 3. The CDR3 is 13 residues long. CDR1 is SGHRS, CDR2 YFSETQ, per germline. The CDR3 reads CASSLDRGAGYTF. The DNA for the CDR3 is TGCGCCAGCAGCTTGGACAGGGGAGCTGGCTACACCTTC.

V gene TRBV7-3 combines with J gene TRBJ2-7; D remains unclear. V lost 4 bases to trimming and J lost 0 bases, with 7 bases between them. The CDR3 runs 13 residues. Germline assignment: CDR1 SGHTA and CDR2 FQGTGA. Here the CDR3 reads CASSSPNSYEQYF. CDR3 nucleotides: TGTGCCAGCAGCTCCCCCAACTCCTACGAGCAGTACTTC.

The CDR3 loop reads CASSPGLAGTYEQYF. The CDR3 nucleotides are TGTGCCAGCTCACCGGGACTAGCGGGGACCTACGAGCAGTACTTC. This chain joins TRBV18 and TRBJ2-7; 13 positions match TRBD2. The germline V gene encodes CDR1 KGHSH and CDR2 LQKENI. V lost 3 bases to trimming and J lost 2 bases; unmatched junction nucleotides: 1. The CDR3 covers 15 residues.

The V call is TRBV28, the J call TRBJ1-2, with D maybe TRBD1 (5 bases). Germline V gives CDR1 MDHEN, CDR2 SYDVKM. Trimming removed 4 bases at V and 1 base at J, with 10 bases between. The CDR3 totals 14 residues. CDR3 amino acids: CASSSPDSNYGYTF. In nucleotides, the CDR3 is TGTGCCAGCAGTTCACCTGACAGTAACTATGGCTACACCTTC.

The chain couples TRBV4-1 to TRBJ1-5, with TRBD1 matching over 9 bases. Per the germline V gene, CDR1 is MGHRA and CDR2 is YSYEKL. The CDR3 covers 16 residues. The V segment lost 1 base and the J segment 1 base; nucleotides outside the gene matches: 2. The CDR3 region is CASSQGGQGSNQPQHF. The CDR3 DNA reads TGCGCCAGCAGCCAAGGGGGACAGGGAAGCAATCAGCCCCAGCATTTT.

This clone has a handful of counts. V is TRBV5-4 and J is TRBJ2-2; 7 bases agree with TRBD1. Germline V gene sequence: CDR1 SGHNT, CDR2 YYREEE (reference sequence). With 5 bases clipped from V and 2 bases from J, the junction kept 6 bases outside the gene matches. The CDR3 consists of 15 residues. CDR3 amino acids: CASRWDRANTGELFF. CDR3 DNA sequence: TGTGCCAGCAGATGGGACAGAGCTAACACCGGGGAGCTGTTTTTT. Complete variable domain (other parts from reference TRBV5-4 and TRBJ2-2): ETGVTQSPTHLIKTRGQQVTLRCSSQSGHNTVSWYQQALGQGPQFIFQYYREEENGRGNFPPRFSGLQFPNYSSELNVNALELDDSALYLCASRWDRANTGELFFGEGSRLTVL.

CDR3 sequence reads: CASRATGFGTEAFF. CDR3 coding DNA: TGTGCCAGCAGGGCGACAGGGTTCGGCACTGAAGCTTTCTTT. V gene TRBV14 combines with J gene TRBJ1-1, with 7 bases identical to TRBD1. The germline V gene encodes CDR1 SGHDN and CDR2 FVKESK. Trimming removed 6 bases from V and 4 bases from J; junction bases left unmatched: 8. The CDR3 extends over 14 amino acids.

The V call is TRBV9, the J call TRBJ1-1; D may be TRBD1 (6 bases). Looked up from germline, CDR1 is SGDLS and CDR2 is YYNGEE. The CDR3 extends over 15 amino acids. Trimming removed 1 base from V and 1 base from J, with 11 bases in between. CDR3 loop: CASSVSEQGNTEAFF. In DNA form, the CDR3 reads TGTGCCAGCAGCGTAAGTGAACAGGGGAACACTGAAGCTTTCTTT.

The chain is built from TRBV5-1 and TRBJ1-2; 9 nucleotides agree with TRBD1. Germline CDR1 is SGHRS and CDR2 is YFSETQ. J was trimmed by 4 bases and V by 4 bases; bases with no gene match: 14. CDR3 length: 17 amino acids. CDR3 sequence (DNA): TGCGCCAGCAGCCGATGGACCGGACAGGGGACCAGCTATGGCTACACCTTC. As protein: CASSRWTGQGTSYGYTF.